The source of this TCR beta chain is a study of T cells in Graves' hyperthyroidism and ophthalmopathy. This CDR3 contains 14 residues. The J segment lost 5 bases and the V segment lost 6 bases, leaving 8 bases of the junction unmatched. In germline, CDR1 is LNHDA, CDR2 SQIVND (reference sequence). This clonotype was detected many times. The CDR3 regions of TCR beta were amplified from RNA transcripts. TCR CDR3 regions were first amplified by RT-PCR with HTBI primers. MiXCR, run by TCRdb on the multiplex PCR reads, gives a single entry per CDR3 protein. The table shows a few hundred thousand distinct CDR3 sequences, with approximately 19% occurring only once.

This TCR came from a woman between 18 and 29 years old with Graves' hyperthyroidism. J is TRBJ2-3 and V is TRBV19, with 7 bases that match TRBD1. The material sequenced was blood. The CDR3 sequence is CASRPGQFVDTQYF. CDR3 coding DNA: TGTGCCAGTAGGCCGGGACAGTTTGTAGATACGCAGTATTTT.